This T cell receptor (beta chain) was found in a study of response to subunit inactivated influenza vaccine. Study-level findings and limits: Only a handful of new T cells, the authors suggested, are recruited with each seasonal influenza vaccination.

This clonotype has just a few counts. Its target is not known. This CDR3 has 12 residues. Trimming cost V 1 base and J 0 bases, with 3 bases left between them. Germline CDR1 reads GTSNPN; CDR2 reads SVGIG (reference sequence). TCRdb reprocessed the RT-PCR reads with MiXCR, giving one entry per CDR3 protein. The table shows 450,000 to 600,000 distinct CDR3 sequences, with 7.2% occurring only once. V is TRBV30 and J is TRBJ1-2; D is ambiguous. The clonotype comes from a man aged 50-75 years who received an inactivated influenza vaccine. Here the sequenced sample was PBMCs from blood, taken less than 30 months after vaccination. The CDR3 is CAWSGANYGYTF. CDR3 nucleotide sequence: TGTGCCTGGAGTGGTGCTAACTATGGCTACACCTTC. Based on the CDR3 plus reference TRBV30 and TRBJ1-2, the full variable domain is SQTIHQWPATLVQPVGSPLSLECTVEGTSNPNLYWYRQAAGRGLQLLFYSVGIGQISSEVPQNLSASRPQDRQFILSSKKLLLSDSGFYLCAWSGANYGYTFGSGTRLTVV.